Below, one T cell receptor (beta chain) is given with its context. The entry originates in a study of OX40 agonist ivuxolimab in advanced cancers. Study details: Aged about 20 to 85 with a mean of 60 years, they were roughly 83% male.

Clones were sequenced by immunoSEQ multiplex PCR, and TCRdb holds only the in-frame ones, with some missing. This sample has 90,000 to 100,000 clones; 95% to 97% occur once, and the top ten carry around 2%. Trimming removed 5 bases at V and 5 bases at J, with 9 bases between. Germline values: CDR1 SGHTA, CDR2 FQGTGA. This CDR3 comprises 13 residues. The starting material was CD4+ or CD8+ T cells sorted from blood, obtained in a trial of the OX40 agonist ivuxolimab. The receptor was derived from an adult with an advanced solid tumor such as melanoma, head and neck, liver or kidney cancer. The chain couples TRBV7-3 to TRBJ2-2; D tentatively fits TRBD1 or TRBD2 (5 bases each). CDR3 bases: TGTGCCAGCAGCCCCGAGGGGACCGGGGAGCTGTTTTTT. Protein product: CASSPEGTGELFF.